A selection of T cell receptor beta chains follows, all from one sample in a study of PD-L1 blockade in urothelial cancer. TCRdb's copy holds only in-frame clones and misses some; the assay was immunoSEQ multiplex PCR. The sample yields about 29,000 clones, more than 70% seen once. This specimen consisted of PBMCs, obtained around atezolizumab (anti-PD-L1) treatment. The source of these receptors is a man aged 50-59 years with urothelial cancer. Both conserved end residues are part of each CDR3. A D gene is named only where the DNA matches it firmly.

j_call: TRBJ2-3; d_call: NA; v_call: TRBV10-2; cdr3_aa: CASSKLLADTQYF
j_call: TRBJ2-7; d_call: NA; v_call: TRBV9; cdr3_aa: CASSVINTYEQYF
j_call: TRBJ1-5; d_call: NA; v_call: TRBV6-5; cdr3_aa: CASSRTGNQPQHF
j_call: TRBJ1-4; d_call: TRBD1; v_call: TRBV9; cdr3_aa: CASSAGGSKFGEKLFF
j_call: TRBJ1-1; d_call: NA; v_call: TRBV11-1; cdr3_aa: CASSLAAGRGAEAFF
j_call: TRBJ1-2; d_call: NA; v_call: TRBV5-4; cdr3_aa: CASSSRDTTNYGYTF
j_call: TRBJ2-1; d_call: TRBD1; v_call: TRBV6-5; cdr3_aa: CASSWDRVERFF
j_call: TRBJ1-1; d_call: NA; v_call: TRBV19; cdr3_aa: CASSIDSAVAEAFF
j_call: TRBJ2-2; d_call: TRBD2; v_call: TRBV4-2; cdr3_aa: CASSQGGLAGAGNTGELFF
j_call: TRBJ2-2; d_call: TRBD2; v_call: TRBV30; cdr3_aa: CAWSRGRSAGELFF
j_call: TRBJ2-1; d_call: NA; v_call: TRBV5-4; cdr3_aa: CASSLGRQGTNEQFF
j_call: TRBJ1-3; d_call: TRBD1; v_call: TRBV28; cdr3_aa: CASSLILGQGDTIYF
j_call: TRBJ1-1; d_call: NA; v_call: TRBV28; cdr3_aa: CASSLLHPRGLENTEAFF
j_call: TRBJ1-1; d_call: NA; v_call: TRBV6-5; cdr3_aa: CASSYRRTVRNTEAFF
j_call: TRBJ2-1; d_call: TRBD1; v_call: TRBV18; cdr3_aa: CASSRDRVEQQFF
j_call: TRBJ2-1; d_call: TRBD2; v_call: TRBV15; cdr3_aa: CATSRGLAGGVYNEQFF
j_call: TRBJ2-7; d_call: TRBD1; v_call: TRBV10-3; cdr3_aa: CATAWDRLYEQYF
j_call: TRBJ1-2; d_call: TRBD1; v_call: TRBV11-2; cdr3_aa: CASSDRVGYGYTF
j_call: TRBJ2-5; d_call: NA; v_call: TRBV9; cdr3_aa: CASSVGVATQETQYF
j_call: TRBJ2-2; d_call: TRBD1; v_call: TRBV14; cdr3_aa: CASSQDETGGTGELFF
j_call: TRBJ1-3; d_call: NA; v_call: TRBV6-1; cdr3_aa: CASSVVGDSGNTIYF
j_call: TRBJ1-1; d_call: NA; v_call: TRBV5-4; cdr3_aa: CASSLVAGMNTEAFF
j_call: TRBJ2-7; d_call: TRBD1; v_call: TRBV11-2; cdr3_aa: CASSHGQGASYEQYF
j_call: TRBJ2-7; d_call: TRBD1; v_call: TRBV4-1; cdr3_aa: CASSQDRTGVSYEQYF
j_call: TRBJ2-1; d_call: NA; v_call: TRBV21-1; cdr3_aa: CASGGGYPSYNEQFF
j_call: TRBJ2-6; d_call: NA; v_call: TRBV5-1; cdr3_aa: CASSLGARGAASGANVLTF
j_call: TRBJ2-3; d_call: NA; v_call: TRBV18; cdr3_aa: CASSPVQSEYTDTQYF
j_call: TRBJ2-2; d_call: NA; v_call: TRBV5-6; cdr3_aa: CASSPGHNTGELFF
j_call: TRBJ2-3; d_call: NA; v_call: TRBV19; cdr3_aa: CASNLGGATDTQYF
j_call: TRBJ2-1; d_call: TRBD2; v_call: TRBV5-4; cdr3_aa: CASSGAGVNEQFF
j_call: TRBJ1-5; d_call: TRBD1; v_call: TRBV15; cdr3_aa: CATSLQGESNQPQHF
j_call: TRBJ2-1; d_call: TRBD1; v_call: TRBV29-1; cdr3_aa: CSVGTGLIHNEQFF
j_call: TRBJ2-2; d_call: TRBD2; v_call: TRBV10-3; cdr3_aa: CAISEMRGGLVTGELFF
j_call: TRBJ2-7; d_call: TRBD1; v_call: TRBV14; cdr3_aa: CASSRRDRGLYEQYF
j_call: TRBJ2-6; d_call: TRBD1; v_call: TRBV9; cdr3_aa: CASSPRQGLNSGANVLTF
j_call: TRBJ2-7; d_call: NA; v_call: TRBV19; cdr3_aa: CATSTAGQGTYEQYF
j_call: TRBJ2-5; d_call: TRBD1; v_call: TRBV11-3; cdr3_aa: CASSPTGGPQETQYF